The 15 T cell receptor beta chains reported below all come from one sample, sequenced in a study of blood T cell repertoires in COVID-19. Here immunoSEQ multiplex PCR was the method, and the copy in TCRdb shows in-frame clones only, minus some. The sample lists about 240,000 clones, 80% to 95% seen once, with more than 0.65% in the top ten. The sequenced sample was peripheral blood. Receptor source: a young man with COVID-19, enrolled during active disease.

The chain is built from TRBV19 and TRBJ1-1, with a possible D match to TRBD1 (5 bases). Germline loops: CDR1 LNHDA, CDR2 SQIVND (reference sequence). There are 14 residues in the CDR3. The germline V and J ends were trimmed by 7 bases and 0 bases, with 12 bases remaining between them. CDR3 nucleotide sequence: TGTGCCAGTAAGACGACAGCTATGAACACTGAAGCTTTCTTT. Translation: CASKTTAMNTEAFF.

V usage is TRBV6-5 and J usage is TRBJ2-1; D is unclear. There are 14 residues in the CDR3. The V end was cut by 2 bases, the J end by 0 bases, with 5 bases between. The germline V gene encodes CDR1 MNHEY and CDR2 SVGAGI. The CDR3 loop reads CASSYVSSYNEQFF. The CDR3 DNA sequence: TGTGCCAGCAGTTACGTCAGCTCCTACAATGAGCAGTTCTTC.

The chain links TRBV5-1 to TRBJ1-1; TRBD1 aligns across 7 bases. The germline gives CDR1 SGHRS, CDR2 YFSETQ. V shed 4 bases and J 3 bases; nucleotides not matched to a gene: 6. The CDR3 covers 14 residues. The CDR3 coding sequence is TGCGCCAGCAGCCGTGGACAGGAATACACTGAAGCTTTCTTT. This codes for CASSRGQEYTEAFF.

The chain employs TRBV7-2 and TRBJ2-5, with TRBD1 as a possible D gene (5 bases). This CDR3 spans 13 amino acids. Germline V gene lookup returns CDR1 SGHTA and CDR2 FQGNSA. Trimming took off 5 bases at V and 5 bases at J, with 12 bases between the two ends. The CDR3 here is CASSTGSGETQYF. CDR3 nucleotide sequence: TGTGCCAGCAGCACAGGATCAGGGGAGACCCAGTACTTC.

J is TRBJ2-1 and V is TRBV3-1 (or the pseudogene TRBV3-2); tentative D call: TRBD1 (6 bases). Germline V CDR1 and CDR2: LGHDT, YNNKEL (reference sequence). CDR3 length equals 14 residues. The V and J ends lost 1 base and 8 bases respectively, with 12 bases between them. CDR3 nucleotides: TGTGCCAGCAGCCAAGCGGCAGGGGCGGATGAGCAGTTCTTC. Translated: CASSQAAGADEQFF.

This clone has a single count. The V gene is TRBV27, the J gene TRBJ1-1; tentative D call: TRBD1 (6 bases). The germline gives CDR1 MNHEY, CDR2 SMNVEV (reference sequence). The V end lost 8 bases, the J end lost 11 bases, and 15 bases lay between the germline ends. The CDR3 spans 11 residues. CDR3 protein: CASGPGHDAFF. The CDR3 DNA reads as TGTGCCAGCGGACCGGGACATGACGCTTTCTTT.

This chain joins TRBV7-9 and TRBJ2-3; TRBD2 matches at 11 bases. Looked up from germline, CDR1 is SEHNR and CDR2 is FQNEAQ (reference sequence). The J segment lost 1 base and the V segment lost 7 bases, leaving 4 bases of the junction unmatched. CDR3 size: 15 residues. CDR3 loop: CASKPGLAGTDTQYF. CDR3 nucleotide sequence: TGTGCCAGCAAACCGGGACTAGCGGGCACAGATACGCAGTATTTT.

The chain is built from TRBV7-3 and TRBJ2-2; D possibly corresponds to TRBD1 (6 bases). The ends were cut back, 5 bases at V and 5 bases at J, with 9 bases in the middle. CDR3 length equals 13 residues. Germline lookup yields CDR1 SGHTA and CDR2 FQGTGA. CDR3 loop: CASSTGTTGELFF. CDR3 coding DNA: TGTGCCAGCAGCACAGGGACGACCGGGGAGCTGTTTTTT.

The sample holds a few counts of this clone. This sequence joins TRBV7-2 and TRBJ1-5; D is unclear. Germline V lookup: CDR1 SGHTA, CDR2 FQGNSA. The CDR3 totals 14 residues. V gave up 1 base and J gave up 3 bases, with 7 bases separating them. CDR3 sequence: CASSLGHLNQPQHF. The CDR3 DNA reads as TGTGCCAGCAGCTTAGGACACCTCAATCAGCCCCAGCATTTT.

The CDR3 is CASSLRGTGGEKDEQYF. The CDR3 DNA is TGTGCCAGCAGCTTAAGAGGGACAGGGGGGGAAAAGGACGAGCAGTACTTC. The rearrangement links TRBV7-9 to TRBJ2-7; 11 bases agree with TRBD1. The V segment lost 2 bases and the J segment 5 bases; nucleotides outside the gene matches: 11. CDR3 length: 17 residues. CDR1 is SEHNR, CDR2 FQNEAQ, per germline (reference sequence). Full variable domain (rest looked up from reference TRBV7-9 and TRBJ2-7): DTGVSQNPRHKITKRGQNVTFRCDPISEHNRLYWYRQTLGQGPEFLTYFQNEAQLEKSRLLSDRFSAERPKGSFSTLEIQRTEQGDSAMYLCASSLRGTGGEKDEQYFGPGTRLTVT.

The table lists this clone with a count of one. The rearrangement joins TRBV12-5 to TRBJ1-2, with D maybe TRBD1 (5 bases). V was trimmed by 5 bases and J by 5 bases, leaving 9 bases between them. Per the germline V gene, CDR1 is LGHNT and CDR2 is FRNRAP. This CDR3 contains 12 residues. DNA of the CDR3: TGTGCTAGTGGTGTGGGACTTTATGGCTACACCTTC. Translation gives CASGVGLYGYTF.

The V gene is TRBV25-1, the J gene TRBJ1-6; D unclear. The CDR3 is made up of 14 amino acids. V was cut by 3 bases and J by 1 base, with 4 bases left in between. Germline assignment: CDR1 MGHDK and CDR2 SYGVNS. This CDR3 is CASSERSYNSPLHF. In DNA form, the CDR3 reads TGTGCCAGCAGTGAGAGGTCCTATAATTCACCCCTCCACTTT.

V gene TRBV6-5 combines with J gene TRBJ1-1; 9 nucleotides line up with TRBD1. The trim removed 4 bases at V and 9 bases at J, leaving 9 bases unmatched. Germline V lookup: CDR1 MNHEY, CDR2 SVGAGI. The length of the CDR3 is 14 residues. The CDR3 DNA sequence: TGTGCCAGCAGTTCGACAGGGGGGCATATCAAAGCTTTCTTT. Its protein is CASSSTGGHIKAFF.

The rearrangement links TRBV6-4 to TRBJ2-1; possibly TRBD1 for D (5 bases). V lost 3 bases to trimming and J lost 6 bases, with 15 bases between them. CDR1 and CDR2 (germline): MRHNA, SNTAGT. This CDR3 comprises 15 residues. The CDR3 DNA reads TGTGCCAGCAGTGATAACAGGTTGATAGGCAATGAGCAGTTCTTC. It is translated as CASSDNRLIGNEQFF.

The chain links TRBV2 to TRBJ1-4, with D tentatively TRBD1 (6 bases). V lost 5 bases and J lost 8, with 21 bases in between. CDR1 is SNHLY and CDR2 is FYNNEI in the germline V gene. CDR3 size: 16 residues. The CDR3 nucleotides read TGTGCCAGCAGTATTACACAGGGTTACGACGGGGAAAAACTGTTTTTT. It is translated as CASSITQGYDGEKLFF.